This TCR beta chain was identified in a study of shared T cell receptors in the human thymus. Per the germline V gene, CDR1 is SGHDT and CDR2 is YYEEEE. V shed 3 bases, J shed 9 bases, and the junction held 15 bases outside the gene matches. The CDR3 runs 17 residues. The table came from immunoSEQ multiplex PCR; TCRdb's copy has only in-frame clones and leaves some out. The profile covers hundreds of thousands of clones, with roughly 90% appearing a single time and about 0.01% taken by the ten largest. This sample also belongs to another study, concerning human thymus T cells. From that second work: Those donating were healthy Finnish infants in corrective surgery for congenital heart defects. V and J gene usage appeared biased in thymic and blood repertoires. Related work found strong thymic repertoire overlap between unrelated individuals.

The origin of this receptor is a boy less than two years old with a congenital heart defect. The gene calls are TRBV5-6 and TRBJ2-2, with 9 bases identical to TRBD2. Sequencing was carried out using thymocytes. The CDR3 sequence is CASSSWTREGIHRELFF. In DNA form, the CDR3 reads TGTGCCAGCAGCTCCTGGACGCGGGAGGGAATCCACCGGGAGCTGTTTTTT.